A selection of T cell receptor beta chains follows, all from one sample in a study of T-cell reconstitution after alpha-beta-depleted transplantation in children. TCRdb redid the calling of the PCR reads with MiXCR, one entry per CDR3 protein. The profile shows hundreds of thousands of distinct CDR3 sequences, approximately 11% of them singletons. Specimen: PBMCs, collected before TCRalphabeta/CD19-depleted stem cell transplant. The receptors were gathered from a child younger than two with acute myeloid leukemia, due to receive a stem cell transplant. Each CDR3 is given with its conserved first and last residue. D genes are given only for firm matches. Expanded clones get a size class; other rows say once, few or many, or leave the size out.

D gene	V gene	J gene	clone size	CDR3 protein	CDR3 DNA
-	TRBV12-3/TRBV12-4	TRBJ2-7	many	CASSLAVRVEQYF	TGTGCCAGCAGTTTAGCAGTCAGGGTAGAGCAGTACTTC
-	TRBV30	TRBJ1-1	many	CAWSGDQEEAFF	TGTGCCTGGAGTGGGGACCAGGAAGAAGCTTTCTTT
TRBD2	TRBV18	TRBJ2-1	many	CASSPPRLAGVLEQFF	TGTGCCAGCTCACCACCGAGGCTAGCGGGGGTACTTGAGCAGTTCTTC
TRBD1	TRBV29-1	TRBJ1-1	-	CSVGTDRGNTEAFF	TGCAGCGTTGGAACCGACAGGGGAAACACTGAAGCTTTCTTT
TRBD1	TRBV20-1	TRBJ1-1	many	CSARTGGQGTEAFF	TGCAGTGCTAGGACAGGGGGCCAGGGCACTGAAGCTTTCTTT
-	TRBV20-1	TRBJ2-7	-	CSARDGAYEQYF	TGCAGTGCTAGGGACGGGGCCTACGAGCAGTACTTC
-	TRBV30	TRBJ2-1	-	CAWTPSYNEQFF	TGTGCCTGGACGCCCTCCTACAATGAGCAGTTCTTC
TRBD2	TRBV7-2	TRBJ2-1	-	CDSSSSGRYNEQFF	TGTGACAGCAGCTCTAGCGGGAGGTACAATGAGCAGTTCTTC
TRBD1	TRBV7-9	TRBJ2-7	few	CASSFPPGGTYEQYF	TGTGCCAGCAGCTTCCCCCCAGGGGGTACCTACGAGCAGTACTTC
-	TRBV3-1	TRBJ1-1	once	CASSQDSRGEAFF	TGTGCCAGCAGCCAAGATAGTAGAGGGGAAGCTTTCTTT
-	TRBV5-1	TRBJ2-6	few	CASSLVGQSGANVLTF	TGCGCCAGCAGCTTGGTCGGTCAATCTGGGGCCAACGTCCTGACTTTC
TRBD2	TRBV7-3	TRBJ2-1	many	CASSLMGGPVNEQFF	TGTGCCAGCAGCTTAATGGGAGGGCCGGTCAATGAGCAGTTCTTC
-	TRBV10-3	TRBJ1-4	many	CAISAQGGKATNEKLFF	TGTGCCATCAGTGCCCAGGGAGGGAAGGCAACTAATGAAAAACTGTTTTTT
TRBD2	TRBV20-1	TRBJ2-7	few	CSASGLATRTSYEQYF	TGCAGTGCTTCTGGACTAGCGACTAGAACCTCCTACGAGCAGTACTTC
-	TRBV7-2	TRBJ2-7	many	CASSFDNSYEQYF	TGTGCCAGCAGCTTTGACAACTCCTACGAGCAGTACTTC
-	TRBV20-1	TRBJ2-3	many	CSAGHTDTQYF	TGCAGTGCTGGACACACAGATACGCAGTATTTT
-	TRBV7-2	TRBJ2-7	many	CASSLAASYEQYF	TGTGCCAGCAGCTTAGCGGCCTCCTACGAGCAGTACTTC
-	TRBV7-6	TRBJ2-7	few	CASMTGYEQYF	TGTGCCAGCATGACAGGCTACGAGCAGTACTTC
TRBD1	TRBV14	TRBJ1-1	-	CASSRDPGGTEAFF	TGTGCCAGCAGCCGAGACCCAGGGGGAACTGAAGCTTTCTTT
TRBD1	TRBV5-1	TRBJ2-3	many	CASSSWTGFTDTQYF	TGCGCCAGCAGCTCCTGGACAGGGTTCACAGATACGCAGTATTTT
TRBD2	TRBV5-1	TRBJ2-3	-	CASSSVASGNDADTQYF	TGCGCCAGCAGCTCGGTGGCTAGCGGGAACGATGCAGATACGCAGTATTTT
-	TRBV12-3/TRBV12-4	TRBJ2-1	many	CATSWGDEQFF	TGTGCCACCTCTTGGGGAGATGAGCAGTTCTTC
-	TRBV20-1	TRBJ1-1	-	CSAEPVGNTGAFF	TGCAGTGCTGAACCCGTTGGGAACACTGGAGCTTTCTTT
-	TRBV20-1	TRBJ2-3	few	CSAGGTAVGATDTQYF	TGCAGTGCGGGTGGGACCGCCGTGGGGGCCACAGATACGCAGTATTTT